This TCR beta chain was identified in a study of tumor and adjacent non-tumor tissue in lung cancer. CDR3 length: 17 amino acids. Trimming cost V 9 bases and J 4 bases; bases outside gene matches: 12. Germline values: CDR1 SGHAT, CDR2 FQDESV (reference sequence). The sample holds a few counts of this clonotype. Since the CDR3 does not end with the conserved phenylalanine or tryptophan, this likely comes from a read error. This sample's RNA came from whole unsorted tissue. Three rounds of nested PCR, following a modified ARM-PCR protocol, produced the TCRbeta library. MiXCR, applied by TCRdb to the multiplex PCR reads, yields one record per CDR3 protein. The sample includes about 110,000 distinct CDR3 sequences, more than 60% of them seen just once.

The genes are TRBV11-1 and TRBJ2-2; 12 bases are shared with TRBD2. This TCR was recovered from a woman between 55 and 75 years old with non-small cell lung cancer. The sequenced sample was lung tumor tissue. The chain's CDR3 is CASSPRLAGESTGELFL. DNA for the CDR3: TGTGCCAGTAGTCCGCGACTAGCGGGAGAATCCACCGGGGAGCTGTTTCTT.